This T cell receptor (beta chain) was identified in a study of Ad26.COV2.S vaccination and SARS-CoV-2 variants. Clones were read by immunoSEQ multiplex PCR, and TCRdb kept only the in-frame ones, dropping some. Of fewer than 900,000 clones listed, roughly 90% were seen once; the top ten hold approximately 1.5%. CDR1 and CDR2 from the germline V gene are SGHTA and FQGNSA. V lost 6 bases to trimming and J lost 2 bases, with 8 bases between them. The CDR3 runs to 13 residues. Treatment denoted: some 20 received Ad26.COV2.S at low or high dose, single or two shots; roughly five received placebo; per-sample allocation not given. Samples were taken on day 63 after the first vaccine or placebo injection. At a Boston site, the person donating was an adult of 18-55 years.

The clonotype was recovered from a person between 18 and 59 years old who received the Ad26.COV2.S COVID-19 vaccine or a placebo. The J gene is TRBJ2-1, the V gene TRBV7-2; D might be TRBD1 (6 bases). Source: peripheral blood, taken in a trial of Ad26.COV2.S vaccine versus placebo. The CDR3 nucleotides are TGTGCCAGCAGTTACAGGGCCTACAATGAGCAGTTCTTC. Translating gives CASSYRAYNEQFF.